A single T cell receptor (beta chain) is shown here with its context. Its matching antigen is unknown. Researchers ran the PCR with 60 Vbeta and 13 Jbeta primers. Assay: immunoSEQ multiplex PCR; the TCRdb copy retains only in-frame clones and omits some. The data contain around 120,000 clones, about 66% of them seen just once; the ten biggest clones take up 1.6%. The data were taken from a study of cytomegalovirus exposure and HLA in healthy donors. The study, taken as a whole, reports: Associated with cytomegalovirus, according to the listing, were around 160 TCR beta chains.

CDR1 SGDLS and CDR2 YYNGEE come from the germline V gene. The CDR3 contains 16 residues. The ends lost 0 bases at V and 2 bases at J; junction bases unmatched: 4. This clonotype was obtained from a man under 40 in good health and CMV-seropositive. The sample was PBMCs. The rearrangement uses TRBV9 and TRBJ2-3; 9 nucleotides match TRBD2. CDR3 loop: CASSVGLAGATDTQYF. The CDR3 coding sequence is TGTGCCAGCAGCGTAGGTTTAGCGGGGGCCACAGATACGCAGTATTTT.